This T cell receptor (beta chain) stems from a study of T cells after yellow fever vaccination. Overall study results and limits: CD4 and CD8 compartments shared a small share of clonotypes, likely from convergent recombination. The secondary response peaked faster, at day 5 versus 15, but was weaker. The study re-detected most primary-vaccination clones after the booster (around 96% CD4, 88% CD8). From the bulk population, abundant clonotypes could contaminate and appear within FACS-sorted repertoires.

This clonotype was found a few times. Its target is unknown. TCRdb fed the 5' RACE reads into MiXCR, producing one record per CDR3 protein. Of fewer than 450,000 distinct CDR3 sequences listed, approximately 10% were seen once; the top ten hold roughly a sixth. This CDR3 has 14 amino acids. Germline V gene lookup returns CDR1 MGHDK and CDR2 SYGVNS. J was trimmed by 6 bases and V by 5 bases; bases with no gene match: 9. The sample consisted of PBMCs, taken on the day of the first yellow fever vaccination. The origin of this receptor is a young man who received the YFV17D yellow fever vaccine. The chain combines TRBV25-1 with TRBJ1-1; 7 nucleotides align to TRBD1. The DNA of the CDR3 is TGTGCCAGCAGTCAGGGGGGAGGGGTGGCTGAAGCTTTCTTT. It is translated as CASSQGGGVAEAFF.